Below, 6 T cell receptor beta chains from the same sample are listed, as sequenced in a study of shared clonotypes between healthy human individuals. Terminally differentiated effector memory CD45RA+ cells were left out of the naive CD8 fraction, which was CD45RO-negative and positively selected for CCR7. The assay was immunoSEQ multiplex PCR, and TCRdb's table has in-frame clones only and misses some. Among about 2,200,000 clones listed, 85% to 95% were seen once. The specimen was naive CD8+ T cells from PBMCs. These receptors came from a man between 18 and 35 years old in good health. Some clones in this sample may be carry-over from other donors' samples.

V usage is TRBV7-2 and J usage is TRBJ1-1; D is uncertain. The CDR3 loop spans 15 amino acids. Germline loops: CDR1 SGHTA, CDR2 FQGNSA. Trimming took off 4 bases at V and 2 bases at J, with 14 bases between the two ends. CDR3 sequence (DNA): TGTGCCAGCAGCTCCCGGAGCGGACTTAACACTGAAGCTTTCTTT. Protein product: CASSSRSGLNTEAFF.

J is TRBJ2-2 and V is TRBV27, with TRBD1 matching over 9 bases. The CDR3 extends over 15 amino acids. The V gene end was trimmed by 6 bases and the J gene end by 7 bases; junction bases not matched to a gene: 9. Germline V gene lookup returns CDR1 MNHEY and CDR2 SMNVEV (reference sequence). The CDR3 protein is CASSPRDRAVGELFF. The CDR3, as DNA: TGTGCCAGCAGCCCCCGGGACAGGGCGGTCGGGGAGCTGTTTTTT.

V and J are TRBV11-2 and TRBJ2-4; the match to TRBD1 covers 7 bases. This CDR3 is built from 15 residues. Germline assignment: CDR1 SGHAT and CDR2 FQNNGV. With V trimmed by 5 bases and J by 1 base, 5 bases remained unmatched. DNA of the CDR3: TGTGCCAGCAGCAAGACAGGGCTTGCCAAAAACATTCAGTACTTC. It yields the protein CASSKTGLAKNIQYF.

The V gene is TRBV28, the J gene TRBJ2-7; the match to TRBD2 covers 7 bases. The CDR3 covers 14 residues. J was trimmed by 3 bases and V by 1 base; bases with no gene match: 3. Looked up from germline, CDR1 is MDHEN and CDR2 is SYDVKM. CDR3 loop: CASSLYPGGYEQYF. DNA for the CDR3: TGTGCCAGCAGTTTATATCCGGGGGGCTACGAGCAGTACTTC.

V usage is TRBV7-9 and J usage is TRBJ2-2; no clear D. Germline values: CDR1 SEHNR, CDR2 FQNEAQ (reference sequence). The CDR3 totals 16 residues. V gave up 1 base and J gave up 4 bases, with 13 bases separating them. The CDR3 spells CASSLVKVLATGELFF. CDR3 nucleotides: TGTGCCAGCAGCTTAGTTAAGGTCTTAGCCACCGGGGAGCTGTTTTTT.

This chain uses TRBV5-5 with TRBJ2-7; no clear D. Trimming took 4 bases from V and 2 from J, leaving 10 bases between them. Germline assignment: CDR1 SGHKS and CDR2 YYEKEE (reference sequence). CDR3 length equals 13 residues. The CDR3 region is CASSITRTYEQYF. The CDR3 nucleotides are TGTGCCAGCAGCATTACGAGGACCTACGAGCAGTACTTC.